This entry describes one T cell receptor (beta chain). Sequencing of TCR beta was performed on blood CD8+ and CD4+ T cells. It was negative isolation that provided the CD8+ and CD4+ T cells, whereas TEMRA cells were enriched by FACS. The source of the sample is a study of CD8 T cells in Susac syndrome. The authors reverse transcribed 0.5 to 1 ug RNA with random hexamers. The TCR beta CDR3 was amplified by immunoSEQ multiplex PCR across 54 Vbeta, 13 Jbeta. Each CDR3 protein gets one entry after TCRdb re-called the immunoSEQ multiplex PCR reads with MiXCR. The sample has some 400,000 distinct CDR3 sequences; more than 80% are singletons. Germline lookup yields CDR1 MNHEY and CDR2 SVGAGI. V was trimmed by 2 bases and J by 2 bases, leaving 4 bases between them. This CDR3 region has 13 residues.

The source of this sequence is a human donor with multiple sclerosis. The specimen was CD8+ T cells from PBMCs. The J gene is TRBJ1-3, the V gene TRBV6-5; D is uncertain. CDR3 residues: CASSYGAGNTIYF. The CDR3 DNA follows: TGTGCCAGCAGTTACGGGGCTGGAAACACCATATATTTT.